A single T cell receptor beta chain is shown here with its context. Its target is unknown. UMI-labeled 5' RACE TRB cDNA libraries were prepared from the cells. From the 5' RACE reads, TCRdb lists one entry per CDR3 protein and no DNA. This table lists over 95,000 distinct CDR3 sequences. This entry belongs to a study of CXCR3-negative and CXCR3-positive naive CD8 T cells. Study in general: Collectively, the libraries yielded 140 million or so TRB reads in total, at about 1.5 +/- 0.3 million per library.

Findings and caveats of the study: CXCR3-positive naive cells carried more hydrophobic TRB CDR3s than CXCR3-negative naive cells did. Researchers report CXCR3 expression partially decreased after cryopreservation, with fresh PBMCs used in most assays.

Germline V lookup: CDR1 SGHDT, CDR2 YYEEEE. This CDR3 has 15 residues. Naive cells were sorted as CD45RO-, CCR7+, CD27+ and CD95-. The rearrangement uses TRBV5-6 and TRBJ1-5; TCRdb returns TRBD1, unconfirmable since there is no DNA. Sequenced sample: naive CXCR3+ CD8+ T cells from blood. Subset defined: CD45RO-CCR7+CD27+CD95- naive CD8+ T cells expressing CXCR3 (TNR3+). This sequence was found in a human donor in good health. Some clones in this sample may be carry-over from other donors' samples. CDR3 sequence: CASSFGQGRNQPQHF.